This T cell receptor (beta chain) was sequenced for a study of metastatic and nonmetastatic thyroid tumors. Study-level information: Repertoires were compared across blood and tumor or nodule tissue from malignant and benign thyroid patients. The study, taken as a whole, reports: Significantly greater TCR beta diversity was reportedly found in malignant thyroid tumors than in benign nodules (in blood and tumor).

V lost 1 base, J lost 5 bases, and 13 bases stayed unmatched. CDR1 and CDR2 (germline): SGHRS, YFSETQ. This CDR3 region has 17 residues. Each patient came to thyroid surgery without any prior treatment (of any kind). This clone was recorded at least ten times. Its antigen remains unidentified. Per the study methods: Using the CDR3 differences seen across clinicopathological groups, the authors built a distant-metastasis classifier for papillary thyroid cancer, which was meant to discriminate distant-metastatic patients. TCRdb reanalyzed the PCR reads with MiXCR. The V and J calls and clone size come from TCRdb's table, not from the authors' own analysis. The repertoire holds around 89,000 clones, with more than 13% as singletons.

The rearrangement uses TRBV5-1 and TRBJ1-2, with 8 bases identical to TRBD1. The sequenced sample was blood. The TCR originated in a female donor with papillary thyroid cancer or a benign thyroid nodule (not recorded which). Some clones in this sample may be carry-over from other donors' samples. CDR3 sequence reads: CASSLPTDRETVYGYTF. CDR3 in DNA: TGCGCCAGCAGCTTGCCCACGGACAGGGAGACGGTATATGGCTACACCTTC.